This T cell receptor beta chain was obtained from a study of blood T cell repertoires in COVID-19. Assay used: immunoSEQ multiplex PCR; TCRdb lists only in-frame clones, some missing. Of around 260,000 clones listed, around nine tenths are singletons. CDR3 length equals 13 residues. V lost 1 base and J 7 bases, leaving 10 bases between the germline ends. Germline values: CDR1 SQVTM, CDR2 ANQGSEA. The sequence derives from a man aged 40-55 years who had recovered from COVID-19. Source material: peripheral blood. The chain combines TRBV29-1 with TRBJ2-2; TRBD1 might be the D (6 bases). CDR3 loop: CSVEVRGFGELFF. The CDR3, as DNA: TGCAGCGTTGAAGTCAGGGGTTTCGGGGAGCTGTTTTTT.